This TCR beta chain is drawn from a study of OX40 agonist ivuxolimab in advanced cancers. Study results and caveats: CD4+ T cells averaged fewer expanded clones than CD8+ T cells.

For this clone: Its antigen is not known.

Germline CDR1 and CDR2: SEHNR and FQNEAQ (reference sequence). Trimming stripped 7 bases from V and 3 bases from J, with 12 bases between. The CDR3 sequence is 13 residues long. Using immunoSEQ multiplex PCR, the repertoire was profiled, and TCRdb retains in-frame clones only, with some absent. The sample records around 76,000 clones, 89% being singletons. The sequences come from CD4+ or CD8+ T cells sorted from blood, collected in a trial of the OX40 agonist ivuxolimab. The chain employs TRBV7-9 and TRBJ1-2, with a weak D call TRBD1 (5 bases). The TCR was taken from an adult with an advanced solid tumor such as melanoma, head and neck, liver or kidney cancer. This CDR3 reads CASTPPGDYGYTF. Written as DNA, the CDR3 is TGTGCCAGCACCCCCCCGGGGGACTATGGCTACACCTTC.